One and the same sample provided the 10 T cell receptor beta chains below, sequenced in a study of a mutant IDH1 vaccine in newly diagnosed glioma. The antigens of these receptors remain unknown. Specified time point: week 35, safety follow-up. Every vaccine dose comprised 300 ug of mutant IDH1 20-mer peptide plus topical imiquimod. The protocol was immunoSEQ multiplex PCR, while the TCRdb copy is restricted to in-frame clones and leaves out a portion. The sample holds roughly 51,000 clones; more than 60% are singletons and the top ten take roughly 6.2%. Sequenced material: PBMCs, taken from a glioma patient whose treatment included an IDH1 peptide vaccine. The receptors come from a man aged 40-49 years with glioma.

The chain is built from TRBV5-1 and TRBJ2-5; D is unresolved. Germline-derived CDR1 and CDR2 are SGHRS and YFSETQ. CDR3 length: 13 residues. The ends were cut back, 5 bases at V and 1 base at J, with 9 bases in the middle. The CDR3 loop reads CASSLSFQETQYF. The DNA of the CDR3 is TGCGCCAGCAGTCTATCCTTCCAAGAGACCCAGTACTTC.

The V gene is TRBV29-1, the J gene TRBJ1-4; the D gene is possibly TRBD1 (5 bases). Germline CDR1 SQVTM, CDR2 ANQGSEA. Trimming stripped 5 bases from V and 0 bases from J, with 10 bases between. The CDR3 extends over 14 amino acids. CDR3 sequence reads: CSVRGDATNEKLFF. The CDR3 DNA sequence: TGCAGCGTTCGGGGGGATGCAACTAATGAAAAACTGTTTTTT.

This rearrangement joins TRBV27 to TRBJ2-2; D unresolved. CDR3 size: 15 residues. Germline CDR1 is MNHEY and CDR2 is SMNVEV (reference sequence). V lost 3 bases and J lost 8, with 16 bases in between. The CDR3 sequence is CASSFRGPRAGELFF. The DNA for the CDR3 is TGTGCCAGCAGTTTCCGCGGACCAAGAGCGGGGGAGCTGTTTTTT.

The chain is built from TRBV2 and TRBJ1-3; D not certain. Germline V gene data show CDR1 as SNHLY and CDR2 as FYNNEI. With 7 bases removed from V and 5 bases from J, the gap between germline ends came to 3 bases. This CDR3 contains 10 residues. Here the CDR3 reads CASKRNTIYF. The DNA for the CDR3 is TGTGCCAGCAAAAGAAACACCATATATTTT.

The chain carries TRBV9 and TRBJ2-7; perhaps TRBD1 as D (7 bases). Germline V gene sequence: CDR1 SGDLS, CDR2 YYNGEE. The CDR3 is 13 residues long. V was cut by 5 bases and J by 9 bases, with 18 bases left in between. The CDR3 spells CASSQGGLTGQYF. As DNA, the CDR3 is TGTGCCAGCAGTCAGGGGGGCCTGACCGGGCAGTACTTC.

The CDR3 DNA follows: TGTGCCAGTAGCCGCCGGGACTGGAGGGACGGGGAGCTGTTTTTT. This codes for CASSRRDWRDGELFF. J is TRBJ2-2 and V is TRBV19, with D perhaps TRBD2 (6 bases). Between the trimmed V and J ends, which lost 6 bases and 7 bases, there was a span of 18 bases. Germline V lookup: CDR1 LNHDA, CDR2 SQIVND (reference sequence). The CDR3 is made up of 15 amino acids.

The chain carries TRBV6-6 and TRBJ1-1; no definite D call. CDR3 length: 14 residues. Trimming shortened V by 2 bases and J by 7 bases, and 14 bases separated the two germline ends. Germline CDR1 is MNHNY and CDR2 is SVGAGI (reference sequence). CDR3 coding DNA: TGTGCCAGCAGTTACGTCGGAGGGTTGGATGAAGCTTTCTTT. Translating it yields CASSYVGGLDEAFF.

J is TRBJ2-1 and V is TRBV5-1; perhaps TRBD1 as D (6 bases). Germline V lookup: CDR1 SGHRS, CDR2 YFSETQ. With 7 bases removed from V and 0 bases from J, the gap between germline ends came to 11 bases. This CDR3 is 14 amino acids long. This CDR3 is CASAMDSSYNEQFF. For the CDR3, the DNA is TGCGCCAGCGCGATGGACAGCTCCTACAATGAGCAGTTCTTC.

The CDR3 loop is CASSSVLGQGGGANVLTF. CDR3 bases: TGTGCCAGCAGCTCCGTTTTGGGACAGGGGGGAGGGGCCAACGTCCTGACTTTC. The rearrangement uses TRBV7-9 and TRBJ2-6; 11 nucleotides match TRBD1. V lost 4 bases and J lost 4; bases outside the gene matches: 9. Germline V CDR1 and CDR2: SEHNR, FQNEAQ (reference sequence). This CDR3 is 18 amino acids long.

This clone was found a few times. The chain combines TRBV2 with TRBJ1-1; D gene ambiguous. The CDR3 has 13 amino acids. V was pared by 8 bases and J by 3 bases, with 13 bases between. CDR1 and CDR2 from the germline V gene are SNHLY and FYNNEI. In nucleotides, the CDR3 is TGTGCCAGCTTGGTTCTAAGCGACACTGAAGCTTTCTTT. It is translated as CASLVLSDTEAFF.